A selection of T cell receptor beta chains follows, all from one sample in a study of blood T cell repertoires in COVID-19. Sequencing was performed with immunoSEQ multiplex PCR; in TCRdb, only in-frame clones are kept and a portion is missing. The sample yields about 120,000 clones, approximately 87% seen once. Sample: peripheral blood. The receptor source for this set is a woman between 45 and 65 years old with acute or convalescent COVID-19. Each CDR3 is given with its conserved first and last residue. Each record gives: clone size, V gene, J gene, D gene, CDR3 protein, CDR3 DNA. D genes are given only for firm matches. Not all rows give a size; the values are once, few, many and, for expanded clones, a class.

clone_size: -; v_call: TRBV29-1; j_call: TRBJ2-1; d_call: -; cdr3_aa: CSVDSPRYNEQFF; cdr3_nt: TGCAGCGTTGACAGTCCAAGATACAATGAGCAGTTCTTC
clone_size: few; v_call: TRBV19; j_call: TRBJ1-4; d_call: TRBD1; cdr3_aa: CASSIGQGKKLFF; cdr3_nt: TGTGCCAGTAGTATCGGACAGGGGAAAAAACTGTTTTTT
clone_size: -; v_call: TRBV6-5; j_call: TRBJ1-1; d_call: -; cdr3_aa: CASSYETRSQAFF; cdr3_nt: TGTGCCAGCAGTTACGAGACACGATCCCAAGCTTTCTTT
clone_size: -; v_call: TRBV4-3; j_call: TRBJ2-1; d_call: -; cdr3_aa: CASSQDRPAYLPVRLAYNEQFF; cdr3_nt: TGCGCCAGCAGCCAAGATCGACCAGCGTACCTACCCGTGCGACTAGCCTACAATGAGCAGTTCTTC
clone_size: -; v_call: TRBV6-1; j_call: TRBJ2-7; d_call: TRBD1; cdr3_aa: CASSERGQGRYEQYF; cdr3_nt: TGTGCCAGCAGTGAAAGGGGGCAGGGCCGCTACGAGCAGTACTTC
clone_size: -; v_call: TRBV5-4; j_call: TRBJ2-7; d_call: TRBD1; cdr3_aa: CASSPEGQGAVQYF; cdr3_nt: TGTGCCAGCAGCCCGGAGGGACAGGGGGCCGTGCAGTACTTC
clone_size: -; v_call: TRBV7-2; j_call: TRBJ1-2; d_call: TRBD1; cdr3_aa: CASSIDRGRKGYTF; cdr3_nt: TGTGCCAGCAGCATCGACAGGGGGCGCAAAGGCTACACCTTC
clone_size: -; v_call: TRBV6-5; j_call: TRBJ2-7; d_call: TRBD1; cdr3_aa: CASSSPGQGPYEQYF; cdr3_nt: TGTGCCAGCAGCTCACCGGGACAGGGGCCCTACGAGCAGTACTTC
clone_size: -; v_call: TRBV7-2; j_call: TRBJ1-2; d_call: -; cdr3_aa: CASSSRGNYGYTF; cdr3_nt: TGTGCCAGCAGCTCCAGGGGCAACTATGGCTACACCTTC
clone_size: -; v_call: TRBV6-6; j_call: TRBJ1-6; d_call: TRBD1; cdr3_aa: CASRTGQTNSPLHF; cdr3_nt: TGTGCCAGCAGGACGGGACAGACTAATTCACCCCTCCACTTT
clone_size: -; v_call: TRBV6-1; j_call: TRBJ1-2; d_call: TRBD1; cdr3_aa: CASSARRGGTGGRYYGYTF; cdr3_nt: TGTGCCAGCAGTGCCCGGCGAGGGGGGACAGGGGGCCGGTACTATGGCTACACCTTC
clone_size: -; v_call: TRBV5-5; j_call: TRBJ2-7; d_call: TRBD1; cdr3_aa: CASSLAPGGAYEQYF; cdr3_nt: TGTGCCAGCAGCTTGGCCCCAGGGGGCGCGTACGAGCAGTACTTC
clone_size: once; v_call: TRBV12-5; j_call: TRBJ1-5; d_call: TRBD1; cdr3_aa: CASGLVPGGLSNQPQHF; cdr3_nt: TGTGCTAGTGGTTTGGTACCAGGGGGGCTAAGCAATCAGCCCCAGCATTTT
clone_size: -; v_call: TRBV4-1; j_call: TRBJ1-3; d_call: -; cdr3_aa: CASSQDTSRGTGNTIYF; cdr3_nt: TGCGCCAGCAGCCAAGATACGAGTCGGGGGACTGGAAACACCATATATTTT
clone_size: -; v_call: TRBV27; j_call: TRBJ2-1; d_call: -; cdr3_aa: CASSILAGSYNEQFF; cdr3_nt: TGTGCCAGCAGTATACTAGCTGGGTCCTACAATGAGCAGTTCTTC
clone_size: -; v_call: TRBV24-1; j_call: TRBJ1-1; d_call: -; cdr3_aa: CAPGGGMNTEAFF; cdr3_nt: TGTGCCCCCGGGGGGGGGATGAACACTGAAGCTTTCTTT
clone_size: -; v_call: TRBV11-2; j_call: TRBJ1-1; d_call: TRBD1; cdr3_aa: CASSSADRLNTEAFF; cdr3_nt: TGTGCCAGCAGCTCAGCGGACAGGCTGAACACTGAAGCTTTCTTT
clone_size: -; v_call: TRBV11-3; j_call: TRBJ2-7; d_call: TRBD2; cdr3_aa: CASSLGSGYEQYF; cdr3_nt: TGTGCCAGCAGCTTAGGTAGCGGGTACGAGCAGTACTTC
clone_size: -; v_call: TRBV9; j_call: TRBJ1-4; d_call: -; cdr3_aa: CASSVEVGAVELFF; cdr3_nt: TGTGCCAGCAGCGTAGAGGTAGGGGCGGTTGAACTGTTTTTT
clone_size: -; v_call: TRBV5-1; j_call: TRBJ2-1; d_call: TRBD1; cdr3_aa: CASSPDRFNEQFF; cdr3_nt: TGCGCCAGCAGCCCGGACAGGTTCAATGAGCAGTTCTTC
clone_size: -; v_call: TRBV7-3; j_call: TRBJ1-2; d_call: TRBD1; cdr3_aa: CASSAGTGDGYTF; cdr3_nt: TGTGCCAGCAGCGCCGGGACAGGGGATGGCTACACCTTC
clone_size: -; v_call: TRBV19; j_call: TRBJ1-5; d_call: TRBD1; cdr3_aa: CASSVWTGGLTAQHF; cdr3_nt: TGTGCCAGTAGTGTTTGGACAGGGGGTTTAACAGCCCAGCATTTT
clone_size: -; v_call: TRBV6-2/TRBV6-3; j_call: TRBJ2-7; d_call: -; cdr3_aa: CASSIRSGYEQYF; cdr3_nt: TGTGCCAGCAGTATCCGATCGGGCTACGAGCAGTACTTC
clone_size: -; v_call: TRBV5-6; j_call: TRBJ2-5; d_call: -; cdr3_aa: CASSLAGRMQQTQYF; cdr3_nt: TGTGCCAGCAGCTTGGCCGGTCGAATGCAACAGACCCAGTACTTC
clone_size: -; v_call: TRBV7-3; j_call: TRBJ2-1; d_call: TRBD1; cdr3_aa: CASSARGQGTNEQFF; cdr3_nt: TGTGCCAGCAGCGCCCGGGGACAGGGGACGAATGAGCAGTTCTTC
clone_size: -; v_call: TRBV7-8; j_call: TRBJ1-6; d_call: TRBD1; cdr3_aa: CASSQLDRGDSPLHF; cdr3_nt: TGTGCCAGCAGCCAACTGGACAGGGGGGATTCACCCCTCCACTTT
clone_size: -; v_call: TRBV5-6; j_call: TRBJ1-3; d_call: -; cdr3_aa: CASSLGQNSGNTIYF; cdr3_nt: TGTGCCAGCAGCTTGGGACAGAACTCTGGAAACACCATATATTTT